The sample holds one count of the clone carrying this T cell receptor (beta chain). The source of the sample is a study of radiotherapy plus CTLA-4 blockade in lung cancer. Libraries were prepared by immunoSEQ multiplex PCR; TCRdb keeps only in-frame clonotypes and omits some of them. The data show approximately 94,000 clones, about four fifths seen once. The CDR3 spans 18 residues. V trimming: 0 bases; J trimming: 7 bases; junction bases outside the gene matches: 7. Germline lookup yields CDR1 LGHNA and CDR2 YNFKEQ. The study gave focal radiation plus ipilimumab CTLA-4 blockade to patients with chemo-refractory metastatic non-small-cell lung cancer.

The receptor was derived from a human donor with non-small cell lung cancer that progressed on radiotherapy plus ipilimumab. The specimen was peripheral blood, collected from a patient treated with radiotherapy plus ipilimumab. The chain joins TRBV4-2 to TRBJ2-3; 16 bases line up with TRBD2. The CDR3 spells CASSQDRGTSGRAHTQYF. In nucleotides, the CDR3 is TGTGCCAGCAGCCAAGATCGCGGGACTAGCGGGAGGGCTCATACGCAGTATTTT.